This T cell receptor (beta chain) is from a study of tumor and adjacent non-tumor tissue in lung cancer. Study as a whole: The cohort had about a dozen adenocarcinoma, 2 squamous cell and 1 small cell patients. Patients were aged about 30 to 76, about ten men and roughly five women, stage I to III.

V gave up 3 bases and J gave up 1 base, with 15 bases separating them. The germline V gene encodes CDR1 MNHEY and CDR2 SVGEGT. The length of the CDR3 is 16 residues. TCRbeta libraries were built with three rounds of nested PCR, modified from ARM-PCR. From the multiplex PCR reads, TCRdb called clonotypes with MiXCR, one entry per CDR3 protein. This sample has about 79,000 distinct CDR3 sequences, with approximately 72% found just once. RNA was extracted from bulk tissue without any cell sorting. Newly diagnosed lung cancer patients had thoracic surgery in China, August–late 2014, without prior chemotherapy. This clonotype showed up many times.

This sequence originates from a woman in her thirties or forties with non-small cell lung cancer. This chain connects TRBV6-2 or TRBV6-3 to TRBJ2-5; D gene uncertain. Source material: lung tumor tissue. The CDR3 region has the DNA TGTGCCAGCAGTTATCGGGCAGCCAACATCCAAGAGACCCAGTACTTC. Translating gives CASSYRAANIQETQYF.